The clone carrying this TCR beta chain was found many times. The antigen is unknown. The sample comes from a study of T-cell reconstitution after alpha-beta-depleted transplantation in children. During its preparation, the TCRbeta library received unique molecular identifiers. In TCRdb, the PCR reads were re-called with MiXCR into one record per CDR3 protein. This table has roughly 160,000 distinct CDR3 sequences, approximately 10% appearing once. Whole-study findings and limits: At day 60, the high TCRbeta diversity found in some patients originated from recipient T cells and thymic progenitors that had survived. Newly made T cells mostly supplied T-cell counts and diversity one year after transplant. Two months or so post-transplant, alpha-beta T cells reportedly derived from several hundred expanded graft clones.

The receptor comes from a boy aged 2 to 10 with acute myeloid leukemia, due to receive a stem cell transplant. This material consisted of PBMCs, taken before TCRalphabeta/CD19-depleted stem cell transplant.

Written as DNA, the CDR3 is TGTGCCAGCAGCATTGCGATCGAATCCTACGAGCAGTACTTC. Its translation: CASSIAIESYEQYF. This rearrangement joins TRBV14 to TRBJ2-7; no clear D. V lost 5 bases and J 1 base, leaving 12 bases between the germline ends. Per the germline V gene, CDR1 is SGHDN and CDR2 is FVKESK. The length of the CDR3 is 14 residues.